The 4 T cell receptor beta chains reported below all come from one sample, sequenced in a study of blood T cell repertoires in COVID-19. The table came from immunoSEQ multiplex PCR; TCRdb's copy has only in-frame clones and leaves some out. The data hold fewer than 200,000 clones, with roughly 70% observed a single time. The specimen sequenced was peripheral blood. These receptors originate from an elderly woman with acute or convalescent COVID-19.

The chain is built from TRBV28 and TRBJ2-1, with 14 bases matching TRBD2. Trimming at V came to 4 bases and at J to 9 bases, leaving 5 bases not matched to a gene. The CDR3 spans 15 residues. Germline CDR1 reads MDHEN; CDR2 reads SYDVKM. CDR3 coding DNA: TGTGCCAGCAGTTCGGCCGGACTAGCGGGAGGTGAGCAGTTCTTC. This translates into CASSSAGLAGGEQFF.

This clone is a singleton in its sample. This rearrangement joins TRBV15 to TRBJ1-2, with TRBD1 as a possible D gene (5 bases). The germline V gene encodes CDR1 LNHNV and CDR2 YYDKDF (reference sequence). This CDR3 is 14 amino acids long. V was trimmed by 1 base and J by 2 bases, leaving 8 bases between them. CDR3: CATSRATENYGYTF. The CDR3 DNA sequence: TGTGCCACCAGCAGAGCGACAGAGAACTATGGCTACACCTTC. Filled out from reference TRBV15 and TRBJ1-2, the complete variable domain reads DAMVIQNPRYQVTQFGKPVTLSCSQTLNHNVMYWYQQKSSQAPKLLFHYYDKDFNNEADTPDNFQSRRPNTSFCFLDIRSPGLGDTAMYLCATSRATENYGYTFGSGTRLTVV.

The gene calls are TRBV19 and TRBJ2-2; a weak D match, TRBD1 (5 bases). CDR3 length: 17 amino acids. Trimming took off 3 bases at V and 7 bases at J, with 21 bases between the two ends. Germline V gene lookup returns CDR1 LNHDA and CDR2 SQIVND (reference sequence). CDR3 nucleotides: TGTGCCAGTAGTATCCTAATACAGGCCACGGGTGGCGGGGAGCTGTTTTTT. Protein: CASSILIQATGGGELFF.

The chain joins TRBV25-1 to TRBJ2-7, with 8 bases lining up with TRBD1. Germline CDR1 is MGHDK and CDR2 is SYGVNS. This CDR3 is built from 14 residues. V shed 6 bases, J shed 0 bases, and the junction held 4 bases outside the gene matches. The CDR3 sequence is CASRGTGHSYEQYF. In DNA, the CDR3 is TGTGCCAGCAGAGGGACAGGTCACTCCTACGAGCAGTACTTC.